This T cell receptor beta chain was documented in a study of beta chain features in type 1 diabetes. General study findings and limits: Shorter TCRB CDR3s, moderately but significantly so, marked every one of the four CD4+ subsets in Type 1 diabetes patients. The analysis here could not establish whether HLA type shapes TCRB rearrangement.

CDR1 is GTSNPN, CDR2 SVGIG, per germline (reference sequence). The CDR3 sequence is 17 residues long. Trimming stripped 3 bases from V and 0 bases from J, with 19 bases between. This clone appeared a single time. Its antigen is not known. Every donor provided one heparinised blood draw, which averaged approximately 100 mL. Reverse transcription of all isolated RNA meant that expressed TCRB transcripts were sequenced. The study sequenced naive, central memory and regulatory T cell samples to an average of around 3.5 million reads. TCRdb's table, derived via immunoSEQ multiplex PCR, lists solely in-frame clones and lacks some. The sample holds 250,000 to 300,000 clones; around 25% are singletons and the top ten take around 0.011%.

This chain uses TRBV30 with TRBJ2-3; possibly TRBD2 for D (6 bases). Source material: naive CD4+ T cells from blood. The sequence was obtained from a woman in her 30s with type 1 diabetes. The DNA for the CDR3 is TGTGCCTGGAGAGGCGGGAACCCTTGGGCTAGCACAGATACGCAGTATTTT. It translates to CAWRGGNPWASTDTQYF. The full variable domain, its missing parts supplied by reference TRBV30 and TRBJ2-3, is SQTIHQWPATLVQPVGSPLSLECTVEGTSNPNLYWYRQAAGRGLQLLFYSVGIGQISSEVPQNLSASRPQDRQFILSSKKLLLSDSGFYLCAWRGGNPWASTDTQYFGPGTRLTVL.